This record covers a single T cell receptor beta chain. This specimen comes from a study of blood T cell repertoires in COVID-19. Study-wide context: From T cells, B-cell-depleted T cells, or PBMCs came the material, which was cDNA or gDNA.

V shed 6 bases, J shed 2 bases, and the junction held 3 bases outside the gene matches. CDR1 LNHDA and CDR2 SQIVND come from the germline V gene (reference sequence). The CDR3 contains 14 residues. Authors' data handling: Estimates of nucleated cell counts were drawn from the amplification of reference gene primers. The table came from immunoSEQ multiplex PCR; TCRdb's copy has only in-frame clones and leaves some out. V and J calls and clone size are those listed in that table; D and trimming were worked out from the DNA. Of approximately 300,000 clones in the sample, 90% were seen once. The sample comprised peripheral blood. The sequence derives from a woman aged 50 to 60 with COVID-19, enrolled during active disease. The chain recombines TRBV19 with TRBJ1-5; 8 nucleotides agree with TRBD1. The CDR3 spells CASRQGVGNQPQHF. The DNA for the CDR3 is TGTGCCAGTAGACAGGGGGTCGGCAATCAGCCCCAGCATTTT.